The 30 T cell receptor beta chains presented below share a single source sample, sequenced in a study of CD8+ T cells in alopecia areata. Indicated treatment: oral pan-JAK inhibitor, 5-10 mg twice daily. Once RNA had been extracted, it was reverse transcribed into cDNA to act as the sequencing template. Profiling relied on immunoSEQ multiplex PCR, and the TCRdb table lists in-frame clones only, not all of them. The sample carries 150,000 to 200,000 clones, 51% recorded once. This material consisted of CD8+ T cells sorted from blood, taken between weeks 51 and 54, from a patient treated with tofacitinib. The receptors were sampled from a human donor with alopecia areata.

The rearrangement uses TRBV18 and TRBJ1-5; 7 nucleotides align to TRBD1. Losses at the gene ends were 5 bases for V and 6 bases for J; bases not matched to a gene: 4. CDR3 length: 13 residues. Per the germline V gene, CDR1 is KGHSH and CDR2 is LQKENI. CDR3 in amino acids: CASSAQGPQPQHF. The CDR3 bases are TGTGCCAGCTCAGCACAGGGGCCTCAGCCCCAGCATTTT.

In nucleotides, the CDR3 is TGCGCCAGCAGCCAAGAAAACCTACAGGGGGCTGAAGCTTTCTTT. It is translated as CASSQENLQGAEAFF. The chain joins TRBV4-1 to TRBJ1-1; 8 nucleotides agree with TRBD1. Germline lookup yields CDR1 MGHRA and CDR2 YSYEKL. CDR3 length: 15 residues. After removal of 0 bases from V and 6 bases from J, the junction contained 6 bases not matched to a gene.

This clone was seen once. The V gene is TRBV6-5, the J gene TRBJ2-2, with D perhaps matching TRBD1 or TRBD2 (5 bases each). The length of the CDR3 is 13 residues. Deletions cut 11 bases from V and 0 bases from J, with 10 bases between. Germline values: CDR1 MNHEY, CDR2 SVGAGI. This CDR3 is CASGAANTGELFF. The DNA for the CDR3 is TGTGCCTCCGGGGCAGCGAACACCGGGGAGCTGTTTTTT.

The chain's CDR3 is CASSLGRGTYPYGNQPQHF. DNA for the CDR3: TGTGCCAGCAGCTTGGGACGGGGAACCTATCCCTATGGCAATCAGCCCCAGCATTTT. The V gene is TRBV5-6, the J gene TRBJ1-5; D is undetermined. The CDR3 is 19 amino acids. The V end was cut by 0 bases, the J end by 2 bases, with 21 bases between. Germline V gene lookup returns CDR1 SGHDT and CDR2 YYEEEE.

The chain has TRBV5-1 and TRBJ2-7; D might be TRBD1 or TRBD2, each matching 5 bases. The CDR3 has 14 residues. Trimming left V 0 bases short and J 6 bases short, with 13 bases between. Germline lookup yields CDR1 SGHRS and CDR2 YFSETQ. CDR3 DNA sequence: TGCGCCAGCAGCTTGGTGGGGGATTACGGCGAGCAGTACTTC. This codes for CASSLVGDYGEQYF.

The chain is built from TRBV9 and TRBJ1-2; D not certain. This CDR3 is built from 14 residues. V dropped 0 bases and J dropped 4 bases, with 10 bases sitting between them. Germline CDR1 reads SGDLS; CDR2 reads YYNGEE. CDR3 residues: CASSVGGIRYGYTF. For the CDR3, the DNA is TGTGCCAGCAGCGTAGGAGGGATACGCTATGGCTACACCTTC.

CDR3 bases: TGTGCCAGCAGTGAACGAGGAGGGACAGGTTTCGGCTACACCTTC. Translated: CASSERGGTGFGYTF. The rearrangement uses TRBV6-1 and TRBJ1-2, with TRBD1 matching over 8 bases. The V gene's germline CDR1 is MNHNS and CDR2 SASEGT. The CDR3 totals 15 residues. J lost 8 bases, V lost 2 bases, and 10 bases had no gene match.

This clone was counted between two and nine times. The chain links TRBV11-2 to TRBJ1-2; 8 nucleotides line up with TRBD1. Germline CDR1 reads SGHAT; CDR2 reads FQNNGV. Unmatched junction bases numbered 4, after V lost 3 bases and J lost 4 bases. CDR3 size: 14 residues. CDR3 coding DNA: TGTGCCAGCAGCTTCGGACAGGGCGCCTATGGCTACACCTTC. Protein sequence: CASSFGQGAYGYTF.

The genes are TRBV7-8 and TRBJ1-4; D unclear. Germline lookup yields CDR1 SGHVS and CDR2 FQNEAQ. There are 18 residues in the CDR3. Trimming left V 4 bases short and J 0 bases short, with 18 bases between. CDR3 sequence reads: CASSSPGFKSPTNEKLFF. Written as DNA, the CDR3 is TGTGCCAGCAGCTCTCCGGGATTTAAATCCCCAACTAATGAAAAACTGTTTTTT.

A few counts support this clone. The CDR3 DNA reads as TGTGCCAGCAGTCCAACAAAGGGGGCGCGGGACTATGGCTACACCTTC. It yields the protein CASSPTKGARDYGYTF. V and J are TRBV27 and TRBJ1-2, with 7 bases fitting TRBD1. The ends lost 5 bases at V and 3 bases at J; junction bases unmatched: 12. The CDR3 extends over 16 amino acids. Germline V gene lookup returns CDR1 MNHEY and CDR2 SMNVEV (reference sequence).

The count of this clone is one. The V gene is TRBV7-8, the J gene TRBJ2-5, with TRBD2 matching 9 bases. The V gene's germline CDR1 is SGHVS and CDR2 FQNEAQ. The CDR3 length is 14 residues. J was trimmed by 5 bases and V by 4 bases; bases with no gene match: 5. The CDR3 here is CASSYRGGAETQYF. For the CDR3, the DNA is TGTGCCAGCAGCTACCGCGGGGGGGCCGAGACCCAGTACTTC.

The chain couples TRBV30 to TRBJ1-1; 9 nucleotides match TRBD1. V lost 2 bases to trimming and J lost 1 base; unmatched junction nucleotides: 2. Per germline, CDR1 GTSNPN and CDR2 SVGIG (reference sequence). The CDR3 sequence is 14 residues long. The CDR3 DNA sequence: TGTGCCTGGAGTTTGGGACAGGGGAACACTGAAGCTTTCTTT. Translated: CAWSLGQGNTEAFF.

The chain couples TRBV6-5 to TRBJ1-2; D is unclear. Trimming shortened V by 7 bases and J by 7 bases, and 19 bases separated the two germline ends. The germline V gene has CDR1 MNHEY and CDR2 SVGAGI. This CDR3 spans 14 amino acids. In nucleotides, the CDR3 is TGTGCCAGCACCTCGGACCACCAACGGGGTGGCTACACCTTC. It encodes CASTSDHQRGGYTF.

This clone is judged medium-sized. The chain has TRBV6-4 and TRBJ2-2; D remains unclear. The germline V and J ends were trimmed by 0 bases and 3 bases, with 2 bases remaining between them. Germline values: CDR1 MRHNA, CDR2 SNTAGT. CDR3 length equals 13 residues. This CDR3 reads CASSDSDTGELFF. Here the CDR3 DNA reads TGTGCCAGCAGTGACTCGGACACCGGGGAGCTGTTTTTT.

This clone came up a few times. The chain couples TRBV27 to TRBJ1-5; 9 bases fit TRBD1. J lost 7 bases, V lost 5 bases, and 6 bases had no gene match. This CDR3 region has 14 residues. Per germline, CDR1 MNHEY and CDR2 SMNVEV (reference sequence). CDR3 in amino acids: CASSTRTGEQPQHF. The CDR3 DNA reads TGTGCCAGCAGTACCCGGACAGGGGAGCAGCCCCAGCATTTT.

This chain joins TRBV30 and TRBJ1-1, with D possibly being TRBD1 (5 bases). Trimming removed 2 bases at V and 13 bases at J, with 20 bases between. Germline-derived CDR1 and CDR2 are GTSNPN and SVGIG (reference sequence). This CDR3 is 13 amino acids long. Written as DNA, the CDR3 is TGTGCCTGGAGTACCGGGCCAGCTCTTAGGGGTTTCTTT. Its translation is CAWSTGPALRGFF.

The CDR3 spells CASSLGPDPGPQHF. The CDR3 coding sequence is TGTGCCAGCAGCTTAGGCCCCGATCCCGGGCCCCAGCATTTT. V is TRBV11-2 and J is TRBJ1-5; no definite D call. CDR3 length: 14 amino acids. CDR1 and CDR2 from the germline V gene are SGHAT and FQNNGV. V lost 1 base to trimming and J lost 9 bases, with 13 bases between them.

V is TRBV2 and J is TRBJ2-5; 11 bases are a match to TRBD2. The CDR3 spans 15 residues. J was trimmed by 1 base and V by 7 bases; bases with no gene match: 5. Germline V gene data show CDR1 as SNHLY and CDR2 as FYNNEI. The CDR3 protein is CASMGTSGGQETQYF. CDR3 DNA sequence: TGTGCCAGCATGGGGACTAGCGGAGGCCAAGAGACCCAGTACTTC.

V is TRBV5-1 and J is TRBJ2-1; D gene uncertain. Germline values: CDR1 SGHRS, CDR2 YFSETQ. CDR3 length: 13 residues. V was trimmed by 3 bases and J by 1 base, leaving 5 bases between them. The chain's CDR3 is CASSSTSYNEQFF. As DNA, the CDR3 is TGCGCCAGCAGCTCTACATCCTACAATGAGCAGTTCTTC. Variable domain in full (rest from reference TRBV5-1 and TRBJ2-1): KAGVTQTPRYLIKTRGQQVTLSCSPISGHRSVSWYQQTPGQGLQFLFEYFSETQRNKGNFPGRFSGRQFSNSRSEMNVSTLELGDSALYLCASSSTSYNEQFFGPGTRLTVL.

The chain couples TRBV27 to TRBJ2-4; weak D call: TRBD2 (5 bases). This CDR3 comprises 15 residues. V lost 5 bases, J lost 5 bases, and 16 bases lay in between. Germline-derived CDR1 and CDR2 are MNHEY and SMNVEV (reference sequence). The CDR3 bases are TGTGCCAGCAGTCGCGAGGGCCGCCACCAAAACATTCAGTACTTC. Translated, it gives CASSREGRHQNIQYF.

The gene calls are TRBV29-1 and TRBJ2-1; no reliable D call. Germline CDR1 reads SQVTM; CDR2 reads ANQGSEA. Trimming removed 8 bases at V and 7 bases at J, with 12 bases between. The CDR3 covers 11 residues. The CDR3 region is CSFGEENEQFF. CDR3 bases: TGCAGCTTTGGCGAGGAGAATGAGCAGTTCTTC.

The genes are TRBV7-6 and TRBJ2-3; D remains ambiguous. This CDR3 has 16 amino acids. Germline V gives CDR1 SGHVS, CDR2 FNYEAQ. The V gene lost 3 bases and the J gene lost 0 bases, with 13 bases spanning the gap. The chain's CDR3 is CASSFPGTYSTDTQYF. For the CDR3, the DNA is TGTGCCAGCAGCTTTCCAGGAACATACAGCACAGATACGCAGTATTTT.

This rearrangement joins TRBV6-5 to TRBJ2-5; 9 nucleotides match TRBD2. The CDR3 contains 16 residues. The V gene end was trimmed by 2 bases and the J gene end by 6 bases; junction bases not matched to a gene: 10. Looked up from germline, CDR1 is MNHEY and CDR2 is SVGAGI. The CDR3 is CASSYDSASGVQTQYF. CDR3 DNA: TGTGCCAGCAGTTACGATTCTGCTAGCGGGGTACAGACCCAGTACTTC.

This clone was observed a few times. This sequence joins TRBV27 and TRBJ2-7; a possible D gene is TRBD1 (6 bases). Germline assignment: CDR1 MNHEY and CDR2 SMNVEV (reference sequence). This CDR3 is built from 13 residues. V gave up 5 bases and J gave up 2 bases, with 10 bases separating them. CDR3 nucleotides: TGTGCCAGCAGTCTGGACAGAACCTACGAGCAGTACTTC. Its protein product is CASSLDRTYEQYF.

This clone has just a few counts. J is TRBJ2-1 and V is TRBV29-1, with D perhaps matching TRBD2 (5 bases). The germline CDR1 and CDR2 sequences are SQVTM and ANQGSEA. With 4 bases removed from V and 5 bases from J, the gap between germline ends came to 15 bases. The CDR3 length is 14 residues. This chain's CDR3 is CSVGGVRVDNEQFF. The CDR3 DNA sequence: TGCAGCGTTGGGGGTGTGAGGGTAGACAATGAGCAGTTCTTC.

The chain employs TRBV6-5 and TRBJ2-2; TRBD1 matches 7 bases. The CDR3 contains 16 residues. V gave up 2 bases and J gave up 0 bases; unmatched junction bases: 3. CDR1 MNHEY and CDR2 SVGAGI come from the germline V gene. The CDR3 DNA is TGTGCCAGCAGTTACCTGGGACAGTCGAACACCGGGGAGCTGTTTTTT. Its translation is CASSYLGQSNTGELFF.

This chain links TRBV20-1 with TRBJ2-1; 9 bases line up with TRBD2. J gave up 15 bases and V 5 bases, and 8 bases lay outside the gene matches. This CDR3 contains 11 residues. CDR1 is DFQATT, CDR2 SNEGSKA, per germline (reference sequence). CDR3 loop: CSAPSGVEPFF. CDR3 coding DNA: TGCAGTGCTCCTAGCGGGGTCGAACCGTTCTTC.

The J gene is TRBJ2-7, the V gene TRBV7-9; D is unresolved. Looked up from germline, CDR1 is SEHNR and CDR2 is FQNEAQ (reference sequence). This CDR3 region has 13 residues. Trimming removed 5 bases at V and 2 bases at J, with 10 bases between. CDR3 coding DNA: TGTGCCAGCAGCGACGGCCACACCTACGAGCAGTACTTC. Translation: CASSDGHTYEQYF.

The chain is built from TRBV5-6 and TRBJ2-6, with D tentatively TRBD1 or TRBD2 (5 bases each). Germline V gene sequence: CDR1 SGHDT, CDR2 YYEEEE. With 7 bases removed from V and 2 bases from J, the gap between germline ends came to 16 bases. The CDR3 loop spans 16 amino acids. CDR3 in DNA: TGTGCCAGCTGGGGATGGGGGATGGCTGGGGCCAACGTCCTGACTTTC. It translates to CASWGWGMAGANVLTF.

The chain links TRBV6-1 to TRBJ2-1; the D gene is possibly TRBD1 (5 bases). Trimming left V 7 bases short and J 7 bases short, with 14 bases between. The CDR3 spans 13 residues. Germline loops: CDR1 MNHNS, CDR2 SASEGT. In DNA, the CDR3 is TGTGCCAGCACCGGATGGGGCGGTAATGAGCAGTTCTTC. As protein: CASTGWGGNEQFF.